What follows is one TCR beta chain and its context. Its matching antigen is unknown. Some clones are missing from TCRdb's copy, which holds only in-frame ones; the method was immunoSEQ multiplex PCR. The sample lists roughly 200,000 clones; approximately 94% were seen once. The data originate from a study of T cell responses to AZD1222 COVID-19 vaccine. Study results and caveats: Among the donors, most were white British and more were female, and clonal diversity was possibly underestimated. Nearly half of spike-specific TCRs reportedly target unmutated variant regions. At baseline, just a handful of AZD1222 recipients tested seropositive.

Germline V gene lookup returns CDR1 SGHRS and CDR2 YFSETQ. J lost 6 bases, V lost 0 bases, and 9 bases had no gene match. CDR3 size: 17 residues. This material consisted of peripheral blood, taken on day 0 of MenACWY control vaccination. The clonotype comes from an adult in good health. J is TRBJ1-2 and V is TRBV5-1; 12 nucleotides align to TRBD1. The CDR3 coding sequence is TGCGCCAGCAGCTTGGATCCGGGACAGGGGGCCCGCGATGGCTACACCTTC. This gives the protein CASSLDPGQGARDGYTF.